This T cell receptor beta chain was captured by sequencing in a study of blood T cell repertoires in COVID-19. Study details: Sites in the United States, Italy and Spain provided acute and convalescent COVID-19 samples. PBMCs, B-cell-depleted T cells, or T cells were the source of the cDNA or gDNA that made up the material.

Methods used by the authors: Scientists estimated how many nucleated cells there were by amplifying reference gene primers. The method was immunoSEQ multiplex PCR; TCRdb's version includes in-frame clones alone and lacks a portion of them. V, J and clone size were drawn from that table, and D and trimming were deduced from the DNA. The table has 100,000 to 120,000 clones, around four fifths seen once. CDR1 is SQVTM, CDR2 ANQGSEA, per germline. Trimming removed 6 bases at V and 0 bases at J, with 11 bases between. This CDR3 has 13 residues. Sequencing was carried out using peripheral blood. The TCR comes from a middle-aged woman with acute or convalescent COVID-19. V and J are TRBV29-1 and TRBJ1-1; D might be TRBD1 (6 bases). CDR3 loop: CSVRGQLNTEAFF. In DNA form, the CDR3 reads TGCAGCGTGCGGGGGCAGCTGAACACTGAAGCTTTCTTT. Filled out from reference TRBV29-1 and TRBJ1-1, the complete variable domain reads SAVISQKPSRDICQRGTSLTIQCQVDSQVTMMFWYRQQPGQSLTLIATANQGSEATYESGFVIDKFPISRPNLTFSTLTVSNMSPEDSSIYLCSVRGQLNTEAFFGQGTRLTVV.